Presented here are 32 T cell receptor beta chains from one specimen sequenced in a study of CD8+CD57+ T cells in acquired aplastic anemia. Genomic DNA acted as the template from which TCR beta VDJ combination and CDR3 sequence profiling were carried out. TCRdb analysed the reads with MiXCR anew, one entry per CDR3 protein. The table has fewer than 200,000 distinct CDR3 sequences, roughly half seen once. Sequencing was done on patients that had shown CD8+CD57+ cell expansion by flow cytometry. Sequencing used sorted CD4+, CD8+, or CD8+CD57+ T cells (not recorded which) from PBMCs. The receptors originated from a human donor with aplastic anemia.

This clonotype was seen ten or more times. The rearrangement links TRBV6-1 to TRBJ1-2; 9 bases line up with TRBD1. CDR1 MNHNS and CDR2 SASEGT come from the germline V gene. After removal of 5 bases from V and 4 bases from J, the junction contained 8 bases not matched to a gene. The CDR3 length is 15 residues. CDR3 DNA sequence: TGTGCCAGCAGTACCGCTGACAGGGGGGGCTATGGCTACACCTTC. Translated: CASSTADRGGYGYTF.

This clonotype was seen just once. V is TRBV20-1 and J is TRBJ2-3; 8 bases map to TRBD2. The CDR3 sequence is 16 residues long. After removal of 0 bases from V and 0 bases from J, the junction contained 5 bases not matched to a gene. Germline CDR1 reads DFQATT; CDR2 reads SNEGSKA (reference sequence). Written as DNA, the CDR3 is TGCAGTGCTAGAGATCTGCAGCGGGGGAGCACAGATACGCAGTATTTT. Translation: CSARDLQRGSTDTQYF.

The gene calls are TRBV14 and TRBJ2-7; D gene ambiguous. CDR1 SGHDN and CDR2 FVKESK come from the germline V gene. CDR3 length equals 12 residues. Between the trimmed V and J ends, which lost 1 base and 5 bases, there was a span of 6 bases. CDR3 protein: CASSQVAHEQYF. The CDR3 DNA is TGTGCCAGCAGCCAAGTCGCCCACGAGCAGTACTTC.

This clonotype was found a few times. V is TRBV7-2 and J is TRBJ2-3, with D perhaps assigned TRBD1 or TRBD2 (5 bases each). V dropped 1 base and J dropped 4 bases, with 6 bases sitting between them. This CDR3 is 13 amino acids long. From germline, CDR1 is SGHTA and CDR2 FQGNSA. CDR3 in amino acids: CASSLVGADTQYF. As DNA, the CDR3 is TGTGCCAGCAGCTTAGTGGGGGCAGATACGCAGTATTTT. The whole variable domain, remainder taken from reference TRBV7-2 and TRBJ2-3, is GAGVSQSPSNKVTEKGKDVELRCDPISGHTALYWYRQSLGQGLEFLIYFQGNSAPDKSGLPSDRFSAERTGGSVSTLTIQRTQQEDSAVYLCASSLVGADTQYFGPGTRLTVL.

Written as DNA, the CDR3 is TGTGCCAGCAGCCACGTACTAGCGGTCCCCTACGAGCAGTACTTC. Residues: CASSHVLAVPYEQYF. The V gene is TRBV7-3, the J gene TRBJ2-7; 8 bases agree with TRBD2. Trimming cost V 5 bases and J 2 bases; bases outside gene matches: 8. Germline V lookup: CDR1 SGHTA, CDR2 FQGTGA. The CDR3 runs 15 residues.

This clonotype occurred a few times. V usage is TRBV3-1 and J usage is TRBJ2-3; no clear D gene. Trimming pared 1 base from V and 4 bases from J, leaving 12 bases between. The CDR3 consists of 15 residues. The germline gives CDR1 LGHDT, CDR2 YNNKEL (reference sequence). CDR3 in amino acids: CASSQVGWGSDTQYF. The CDR3 DNA sequence: TGTGCCAGCAGCCAAGTGGGGTGGGGTTCAGATACGCAGTATTTT.

V usage is TRBV10-1 and J usage is TRBJ1-2, with 9 bases aligning to TRBD1. CDR1 is WNHNN and CDR2 is SYGVQD in the germline V gene (reference sequence). The CDR3 runs 15 residues. V lost 6 bases and J lost 8; bases outside the gene matches: 13. CDR3 DNA sequence: TGCGCCAGCAGAGAGGCGGACAGGGGTCGTGGGGGCTACACCTTC. Translated: CASREADRGRGGYTF.

This clonotype was observed a few times. The chain has TRBV10-3 and TRBJ2-2, with D perhaps TRBD2 (5 bases). Trimming pared 4 bases from V and 3 bases from J, leaving 9 bases between. CDR1 is ENHRY and CDR2 is SYGVKD in the germline V gene. The CDR3 has 14 residues. CDR3 DNA: TGTGCCATCAGTGCAGCAGCGGACACCGGGGAGCTGTTTTTT. This sequence encodes CAISAAADTGELFF.

A word on this clonotype: This clone may be a read error of a much larger clone one base away. The chain links TRBV5-1 to TRBJ2-3, with 13 bases aligning to TRBD2. The J segment lost 3 bases and the V segment lost 4 bases, leaving 11 bases of the junction unmatched. CDR1 is SGHRS and CDR2 is YFSETQ in the germline V gene. CDR3 length equals 18 residues. CDR3 sequence reads: CASSPIGGTSGMTDTQYF. The CDR3 DNA is TGCGCCAGCAGCCCCATCGGTGGGACTAGCGGGATGACAGATACGCAGTATTTT.

V is TRBV29-1 and J is TRBJ2-7; 7 bases are a match to TRBD2. J gave up 3 bases and V 4 bases, and 3 bases lay outside the gene matches. From germline, CDR1 is SQVTM and CDR2 ANQGSEA. The CDR3 totals 12 residues. Written as DNA, the CDR3 is TGCAGCGTTGGATCGGGAGGCTACGAGCAGTACTTC. It encodes CSVGSGGYEQYF.

This clonotype was seen more than once but under ten times. The gene calls are TRBV19 and TRBJ1-1; D ambiguous. CDR1 LNHDA and CDR2 SQIVND come from the germline V gene (reference sequence). Trimming took off 7 bases at V and 5 bases at J, with 14 bases between the two ends. The CDR3 contains 13 residues. DNA for the CDR3: TGTGCCAGTACCTTCTGGGTGGGGACTGAAGCTTTCTTT. Its translation: CASTFWVGTEAFF.

This clonotype was detected ten times or more. The chain combines TRBV15 with TRBJ2-4; 9 nucleotides align to TRBD1. With V trimmed by 3 bases and J by 1 base, 4 bases remained unmatched. The length of the CDR3 is 16 residues. Per germline, CDR1 LNHNV and CDR2 YYDKDF (reference sequence). CDR3 DNA: TGTGCCACCAGCAGTGGACAGGGGCTGGCCAAAAACATTCAGTACTTC. Translation: CATSSGQGLAKNIQYF.

The chain has TRBV7-8 and TRBJ1-5, with D unclear. The V end was cut by 5 bases, the J end by 14 bases, with 13 bases between. Germline V gives CDR1 SGHVS, CDR2 FQNEAQ. CDR3 length: 11 residues. For the CDR3, the DNA is TGTGCCAGCAGCCCAGGAGGCGAAAAGCATTTT. Amino acids: CASSPGGEKHF.

This clonotype was counted ten times or more. V gene TRBV6-2 or TRBV6-3 combines with J gene TRBJ2-7, with 8 bases aligning to TRBD1. Germline V CDR1 and CDR2: MNHEY, SVGEGT. V shed 7 bases and J 7 bases; nucleotides not matched to a gene: 9. This CDR3 is built from 13 residues. The CDR3 spells CASIQDRAGEQYF. The CDR3 coding sequence is TGTGCCAGCATCCAGGACAGGGCGGGTGAGCAGTACTTC.

This clonotype was counted many times. V usage is TRBV7-6 and J usage is TRBJ2-3, with D possibly matching TRBD2 (6 bases). Between the trimmed V and J ends, which lost 10 bases and 6 bases, there was a span of 14 bases. CDR3 length: 12 residues. Germline CDR1 is SGHVS and CDR2 is FNYEAQ. CDR3 sequence reads: CATSPGEDTQYF. As DNA, the CDR3 is TGTGCCACATCCCCGGGAGAGGATACGCAGTATTTT. The variable domain in full, completed from reference TRBV7-6 and TRBJ2-3, reads GAGVSQSPRYKVTKRGQDVALRCDPISGHVSLYWYRQALGQGPEFLTYFNYEAQQDKSGLPNDRFSAERPEGSISTLTIQRTEQRDSAMYRCATSPGEDTQYFGPGTRLTVL.

This clonotype turned up a few times. V is TRBV29-1 and J is TRBJ1-2; no clear D. Trimming removed 4 bases from V and 0 bases from J, with 6 bases in between. The CDR3 is made up of 12 amino acids. CDR1 and CDR2 from the germline V gene are SQVTM and ANQGSEA. CDR3 residues: CSVVAANYGYTF. The CDR3 coding sequence is TGCAGCGTTGTTGCAGCTAACTATGGCTACACCTTC. Full variable domain (rest looked up from reference TRBV29-1 and TRBJ1-2): SAVISQKPSRDICQRGTSLTIQCQVDSQVTMMFWYRQQPGQSLTLIATANQGSEATYESGFVIDKFPISRPNLTFSTLTVSNMSPEDSSIYLCSVVAANYGYTFGSGTRLTVV.

This clonotype was seen many times. One junction end disagrees with the germline gene, perhaps due to a read error. The rearrangement joins TRBV7-7 to TRBJ2-5; 8 bases are shared with TRBD2. The CDR3 totals 17 residues. Germline CDR1 reads SSHAT; CDR2 reads FNYEAQ (reference sequence). The CDR3 reads CASSLGGGGSGIETQYF. Here the CDR3 DNA reads TGTGCTAGCAGCTTAGGAGGCGGGGGGTCGGGGATTGAGACCCAGTACTTC.

The gene calls are TRBV24-1 and TRBJ1-1; D not resolved. V was pared by 4 bases and J by 1 base, with 6 bases between. Germline CDR1 and CDR2: KGHDR and SFDVKD. CDR3 size: 13 residues. The chain's CDR3 is CATSDPGNTEAFF. CDR3 in DNA: TGTGCCACCAGTGACCCGGGGAACACTGAAGCTTTCTTT.

The chain joins TRBV29-1 to TRBJ2-5; 8 bases are a match to TRBD2. The J segment lost 0 bases and the V segment lost 3 bases, leaving 15 bases of the junction unmatched. The length of the CDR3 is 18 residues. In germline, CDR1 is SQVTM, CDR2 ANQGSEA. The CDR3 sequence is CSVEVGVAGLDYQETQYF. The CDR3 DNA follows: TGCAGCGTTGAGGTGGGGGTTGCGGGACTAGACTACCAAGAGACCCAGTACTTC.

This clonotype was recorded at least ten times. This chain joins TRBV25-1 and TRBJ1-2; weak D call: TRBD1 (5 bases). The CDR3 has 16 residues. V was cut by 3 bases and J by 2 bases, with 16 bases left in between. The germline CDR1 and CDR2 sequences are MGHDK and SYGVNS. In DNA, the CDR3 is TGTGCCAGCAGTGACTCAGCGACGGGGCCAAACTATGGCTACACCTTC. Protein sequence: CASSDSATGPNYGYTF.

Note on this clonotype: At one end, the junction sequence differs from germline, possibly due to a read error. The chain links TRBV7-7 to TRBJ2-3, with a tentative D call TRBD1 (5 bases). This CDR3 has 14 residues. In germline, CDR1 is SSHAT, CDR2 FNYEAQ (reference sequence). Here the CDR3 reads CASTTPRVGDTQYF. Here the CDR3 DNA reads TGTGCTAGCACCACCCCCAGGGTGGGAGATACGCAGTATTTT.

In its sample, this clonotype was seen a few times. The chain's CDR3 is CASSIVPGLAETQYF. The CDR3 region has the DNA TGTGCCAGTAGTATAGTCCCGGGACTAGCTGAGACCCAGTACTTC. This sequence joins TRBV19 and TRBJ2-5, with TRBD2 matching over 9 bases. J gave up 5 bases and V 1 base, and 5 bases lay outside the gene matches. CDR1 is LNHDA, CDR2 SQIVND, per germline (reference sequence). The CDR3 extends over 15 amino acids.

This clonotype was found a few times. This may arise from a read error, as a much more abundant clone is one base away. This rearrangement joins TRBV12-3 or TRBV12-4 to TRBJ2-3; the match to TRBD1 covers 9 bases. V dropped 5 bases and J dropped 6; count of bases not matched to a gene: 6. The CDR3 spans 14 residues. In DNA form, the CDR3 reads TGTGCCAGCAGTCGGGACAGGGTGTGGGATACGCAGTATTTT. This translates into CASSRDRVWDTQYF.

V gene TRBV29-1 combines with J gene TRBJ2-1, with D tentatively TRBD1 or TRBD2 (5 bases each). Germline V gene data show CDR1 as SQVTM and CDR2 as ANQGSEA. This CDR3 has 13 amino acids. With 3 bases removed from V and 4 bases from J, the gap between germline ends came to 10 bases. The CDR3 loop is CSVDGDGYNEQFF. CDR3 coding DNA: TGCAGCGTTGACGGGGACGGTTACAATGAGCAGTTCTTC.

The gene calls are TRBV19 and TRBJ1-1; the D gene is possibly TRBD1 (5 bases). The CDR3 loop spans 14 amino acids. In germline, CDR1 is LNHDA, CDR2 SQIVND (reference sequence). Trimming shortened V by 5 bases and J by 1 base, and 11 bases separated the two germline ends. CDR3 in DNA: TGTGCCAGTAGTCCCCAGGGAGGGAACACTGAAGCTTTCTTT. As protein: CASSPQGGNTEAFF.

This clonotype was counted many times. The rearrangement uses TRBV10-3 and TRBJ2-3; no reliable D call. There are 12 residues in the CDR3. Germline CDR1 is ENHRY and CDR2 is SYGVKD. Trimming removed 10 bases at V and 4 bases at J, with 12 bases between. CDR3 in DNA: TGTGCCACCGCTCAGGATTCAGATACGCAGTATTTT. This gives the protein CATAQDSDTQYF.

The V and J genes are TRBV2 and TRBJ2-1; 9 bases line up with TRBD1. This CDR3 contains 15 residues. The V gene's germline CDR1 is SNHLY and CDR2 FYNNEI. J lost 0 bases, V lost 6 bases, and 3 bases had no gene match. The CDR3: CASSLTGGSYNEQFF. The CDR3 DNA is TGTGCCAGCAGCCTGACAGGGGGCTCCTACAATGAGCAGTTCTTC.

V gene TRBV9 combines with J gene TRBJ1-2; D remains unclear. Trimming took 0 bases from V and 14 from J, leaving 11 bases between them. This CDR3 comprises 11 residues. Looked up from germline, CDR1 is SGDLS and CDR2 is YYNGEE. The DNA of the CDR3 is TGTGCCAGCAGCGTAGGTCCGGGCCTGACCTTC. This sequence encodes CASSVGPGLTF.

This clonotype was seen at least ten times. This chain joins TRBV6-1 and TRBJ1-5; D gene ambiguous. Trimming cost V 7 bases and J 1 base, with 14 bases left between them. The CDR3 runs to 15 residues. In germline, CDR1 is MNHNS, CDR2 SASEGT. This CDR3 is CASISVVGSNQPQHF. CDR3 DNA: TGTGCCAGCATCTCCGTTGTGGGGAGCAATCAGCCCCAGCATTTT.

This clonotype was observed a single time. V gene TRBV19 combines with J gene TRBJ2-5; 9 positions match TRBD1. CDR3 size: 14 residues. J lost 3 bases, V lost 6 bases, and 5 bases had no gene match. Germline V gene sequence: CDR1 LNHDA, CDR2 SQIVND (reference sequence). CDR3 bases: TGTGCCAGTAGGAACAGGGGGCGGGAAGAGACCCAGTACTTC. It encodes CASRNRGREETQYF.

This clonotype was detected many times. The chain links TRBV3-1 to TRBJ1-1, with D perhaps TRBD1 (6 bases). The CDR3 runs to 16 residues. V lost 4 bases to trimming and J lost 0 bases, with 15 bases between them. CDR1 and CDR2 from the germline V gene are LGHDT and YNNKEL (reference sequence). The CDR3 loop reads CASSLTTGRVNTEAFF. In DNA, the CDR3 is TGTGCCAGCAGCCTAACGACAGGCAGGGTGAACACTGAAGCTTTCTTT.

This clonotype was seen many times. The V gene is TRBV3-1, the J gene TRBJ1-2; D possibly corresponds to TRBD1 (5 bases). CDR3 length: 14 residues. Trimming left V 0 bases short and J 3 bases short, with 8 bases between. Germline V gene lookup returns CDR1 LGHDT and CDR2 YNNKEL (reference sequence). The CDR3 sequence: CASSQDTGHYGYTF. DNA for the CDR3: TGTGCCAGCAGCCAAGATACGGGGCACTATGGCTACACCTTC.